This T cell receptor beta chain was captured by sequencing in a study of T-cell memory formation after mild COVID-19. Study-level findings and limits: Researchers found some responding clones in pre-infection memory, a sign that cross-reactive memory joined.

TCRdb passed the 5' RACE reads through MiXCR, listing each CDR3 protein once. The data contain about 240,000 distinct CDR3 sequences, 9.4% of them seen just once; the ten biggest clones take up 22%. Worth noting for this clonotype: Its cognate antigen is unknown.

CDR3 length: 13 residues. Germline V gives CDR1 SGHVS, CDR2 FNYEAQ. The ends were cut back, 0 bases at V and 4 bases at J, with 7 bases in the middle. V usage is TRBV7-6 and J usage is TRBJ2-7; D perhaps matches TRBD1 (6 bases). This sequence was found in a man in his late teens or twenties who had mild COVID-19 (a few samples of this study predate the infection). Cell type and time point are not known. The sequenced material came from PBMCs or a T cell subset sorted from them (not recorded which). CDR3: CASSLATGYEQYV. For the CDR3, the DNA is TGTGCCAGCAGCTTAGCTACAGGGTACGAGCAGTACGTC.